The next 26 T cell receptor beta chains were all read from a single sample in a study of blood T cell repertoires in COVID-19 (dated by TCRdb to the early 2020s). Libraries were built with the immunoSEQ multiplex PCR assay. TCRdb obtained this table from immuneACCESS and retained in-frame rearrangements with V and J assigned. These tables miss some clones; where compared with another copy, unresolved V genes account for less than half of the shortfall, and the remainder is unexplained. The sample data list some 530,000 clones, and 80% to 90% of these were observed just once. 3% to 3.5% of the sample is taken by the ten largest. Sequencing used peripheral blood. Receptors originate from a human donor in a cohort sampled during active COVID-19.

This sequence joins TRBV18 and TRBJ2-3; TRBD2 agrees at 12 bases. Trimming cost V 3 bases and J 6 bases; bases outside gene matches: 7. The CDR3 spans 16 residues. Germline loops: CDR1 KGHSH, CDR2 LQKENI. As DNA, the CDR3 is TGTGCCAGCTCACCGACGACTAGCGGGGGAGGGGATACGCAGTATTTT. Residues: CASSPTTSGGGDTQYF.

The gene calls are TRBV19 and TRBJ2-1; 15 bases are a match to TRBD2. Trimming cost V 5 bases and J 4 bases; bases outside gene matches: 9. The CDR3 runs to 18 residues. Germline V gene lookup returns CDR1 LNHDA and CDR2 SQIVND (reference sequence). Here the CDR3 reads CASSARGLAGGGYNEQFF. CDR3 sequence (DNA): TGTGCCAGTAGTGCTCGGGGACTAGCGGGAGGAGGGTACAATGAGCAGTTCTTC.

The chain links TRBV18 to TRBJ2-3, with 10 bases aligning to TRBD2. The CDR3 is made up of 21 amino acids. CDR1 KGHSH and CDR2 LQKENI come from the germline V gene. Trimming took 5 bases from V and 2 from J; bases not matched to a gene: 22. CDR3 sequence: CASSAIRSGLARSLITDTQYF. CDR3 coding DNA: TGTGCCAGCTCAGCGATCCGGTCGGGACTAGCGAGAAGCTTAATCACAGATACGCAGTATTTT.

V and J are TRBV6-5 and TRBJ1-1; D uncertain. CDR1 is MNHEY, CDR2 SVGAGI, per germline. Trimming took 0 bases from V and 0 from J, leaving 8 bases between them. The CDR3 runs to 15 residues. CDR3 sequence (DNA): TGTGCCAGCAGTTACTCCGGTTCAATGAACACTGAAGCTTTCTTT. Translation gives CASSYSGSMNTEAFF.

This clone has only a few counts. V usage is TRBV28 and J usage is TRBJ1-5; 8 nucleotides line up with TRBD1. The length of the CDR3 is 16 residues. V trimming: 4 bases; J trimming: 2 bases; junction bases outside the gene matches: 7. CDR1 is MDHEN, CDR2 SYDVKM, per germline. The CDR3 DNA follows: TGTGCCAGCAGTTCACCACAGGGGGTGGGCAATCAGCCCCAGCATTTT. Protein product: CASSSPQGVGNQPQHF. The full variable domain, rest sourced from reference TRBV28 and TRBJ1-5, is DVKVTQSSRYLVKRTGEKVFLECVQDMDHENMFWYRQDPGLGLRLIYFSYDVKMKEKGDIPEGYSVSREKKERFSLILESASTNQTSMYLCASSSPQGVGNQPQHFGDGTRLSIL.

The chain combines TRBV6-2 or TRBV6-3 with TRBJ2-5; D gene unclear. V was clipped by 2 bases and J by 5 bases, with 3 bases between them. The CDR3 sequence is 11 residues long. In germline, CDR1 is MNHEY, CDR2 SVGEGT. The CDR3 bases are TGTGCCAGCAGTTACCCTGAGACCCAGTACTTC. The encoded protein is CASSYPETQYF.

Concerning this clone: The junction departs from germline at one end; a sequencing error may be responsible. This chain connects TRBV7-7 to TRBJ2-5, with 11 bases identical to TRBD2. CDR3 size: 16 residues. Germline V CDR1 and CDR2: SSHAT, FNYEAQ (reference sequence). CDR3 sequence: CASSLALAGGVETQYF. CDR3 coding DNA: TGTGCTAGCAGCTTAGCGCTAGCGGGAGGCGTGGAGACCCAGTACTTC.

The chain joins TRBV7-3 to TRBJ2-3, with TRBD1 matching 7 bases. The length of the CDR3 is 17 residues. Per the germline V gene, CDR1 is SGHTA and CDR2 is FQGTGA. The J segment lost 2 bases and the V segment lost 1 base, leaving 9 bases of the junction unmatched. The CDR3 reads CASSLNSPGTATDTQYF. Here the CDR3 DNA reads TGTGCCAGCAGCTTAAATTCCCCTGGGACAGCCACAGATACGCAGTATTTT. Full variable domain (outside the CDR3, taken from reference TRBV7-3 and TRBJ2-3): GAGVSQTPSNKVTEKGKYVELRCDPISGHTALYWYRQSLGQGPEFLIYFQGTGAADDSGLPNDRFFAVRPEGSVSTLKIQRTERGDSAVYLCASSLNSPGTATDTQYFGPGTRLTVL.

This clone has ten or more counts. This chain uses TRBV28 with TRBJ2-7, with D possibly being TRBD1 (6 bases). V lost 5 bases and J lost 2, with 16 bases in between. This CDR3 has 15 residues. From germline, CDR1 is MDHEN and CDR2 SYDVKM. Written as DNA, the CDR3 is TGTGCCAGCAGTATCCCTCGGGACACAGCCTACGAGCAGTACTTC. It is translated as CASSIPRDTAYEQYF. The full variable domain, rest sourced from reference TRBV28 and TRBJ2-7, is DVKVTQSSRYLVKRTGEKVFLECVQDMDHENMFWYRQDPGLGLRLIYFSYDVKMKEKGDIPEGYSVSREKKERFSLILESASTNQTSMYLCASSIPRDTAYEQYFGPGTRLTVT.

The table lists this clone with a count of one. This rearrangement joins TRBV24-1 to TRBJ2-7, with a tentative D call TRBD2 (5 bases). Germline loops: CDR1 KGHDR, CDR2 SFDVKD. Trimming removed 5 bases at V and 4 bases at J, with 5 bases between. The length of the CDR3 is 11 residues. CDR3 in DNA: TGTGCCACCAGTGGCGGGTACGAGCAGTACTTC. It is translated as CATSGGYEQYF.

This clone occurred once. The V and J genes are TRBV6-5 and TRBJ1-2; D not certain. Germline CDR1 and CDR2: MNHEY and SVGAGI. Deletions cut 11 bases from V and 4 bases from J, with 14 bases between. CDR3 length equals 12 residues. The CDR3 reads CAGAGKTYGYTF. Written as DNA, the CDR3 is TGTGCCGGAGCGGGGAAGACCTATGGCTACACCTTC.

The rearrangement uses TRBV19 and TRBJ2-2, with D possibly TRBD1 on 6 matching bases. Looked up from germline, CDR1 is LNHDA and CDR2 is SQIVND (reference sequence). The V end lost 1 base, the J end lost 7 bases, and 13 bases lay between the germline ends. The CDR3 covers 15 residues. The CDR3 sequence is CASSIGTDDSGELFF. CDR3 bases: TGTGCCAGTAGTATAGGGACAGACGACAGCGGGGAGCTGTTTTTT.

DNA of the CDR3: TGTGCCTGGAGTAGTAAGAGTGGTTATGGCTACACCTTC. This gives the protein CAWSSKSGYGYTF. J is TRBJ1-2 and V is TRBV30; D is ambiguous. The CDR3 sequence is 13 residues long. The germline V gene has CDR1 GTSNPN and CDR2 SVGIG (reference sequence). Trimming pared 2 bases from V and 5 bases from J, leaving 12 bases between.

This clone showed up just a few times. This sequence joins TRBV30 and TRBJ2-4; a weak D match, TRBD2 (7 bases). Germline loops: CDR1 GTSNPN, CDR2 SVGIG (reference sequence). The CDR3 runs 14 residues. Trimming removed 5 bases from V and 0 bases from J, with 11 bases in between. The CDR3 loop is CAWSAGAAKNIQYF. The CDR3 DNA sequence: TGTGCCTGGTCGGCGGGGGCAGCCAAAAACATTCAGTACTTC.

This chain uses TRBV3-1 (or the pseudogene TRBV3-2) with TRBJ1-1; TRBD1 agrees at 9 bases. In germline, CDR1 is LGHDT, CDR2 YNNKEL (reference sequence). The CDR3 contains 17 residues. Trimming cost V 1 base and J 11 bases; bases outside gene matches: 17. The CDR3 DNA follows: TGTGCCAGCAGCCAAGGCTCCCGGGACAGGGATGGGGTAAACGCTTTCTTT. It is translated as CASSQGSRDRDGVNAFF.

The CDR3 here is CASSTPTGVYTEAFF. Written as DNA, the CDR3 is TGTGCCAGTAGTACCCCGACAGGGGTATACACTGAAGCTTTCTTT. The V call is TRBV19, the J call TRBJ1-1; 8 bases match TRBD1. Unmatched junction bases numbered 7, after V lost 4 bases and J lost 3 bases. Per germline, CDR1 LNHDA and CDR2 SQIVND (reference sequence). This CDR3 is 15 amino acids long.

Turning to this clone: Different DNA sequences within this sample yield the same CDR3. The gene calls are TRBV18 and TRBJ1-5; possibly TRBD1 for D (5 bases). Germline CDR1 and CDR2: KGHSH and LQKENI. The CDR3 runs to 13 residues. V dropped 3 bases and J dropped 5 bases, with 8 bases sitting between them. Written as DNA, the CDR3 is TGTGCCAGCTCACCGGGAGGGGATCAGCCCCAGCATTTT. It yields the protein CASSPGGDQPQHF.

The chain has TRBV7-9 and TRBJ1-1, with D unresolved. The CDR3 consists of 11 residues. The germline V gene encodes CDR1 SEHNR and CDR2 FQNEAQ (reference sequence). V lost 0 bases and J lost 10, with 6 bases in between. The CDR3 bases are TGTGCCAGCAGCTTAGCAGAGGGAGCTTTCTTT. Its protein is CASSLAEGAFF.

The chain is built from TRBV7-9 and TRBJ2-1; 8 positions agree with TRBD1. Trimming removed 9 bases from V and 1 base from J; junction bases left unmatched: 2. CDR3 length: 13 residues. CDR1 SEHNR and CDR2 FQNEAQ come from the germline V gene (reference sequence). The CDR3 loop is CARRQGSYNEQFF. The CDR3 DNA reads TGTGCCAGGAGACAGGGGTCCTACAATGAGCAGTTCTTC.

This clone was seen only a few times. The chain joins TRBV19 to TRBJ1-1; no firm D call. Germline values: CDR1 LNHDA, CDR2 SQIVND (reference sequence). V was clipped by 4 bases and J by 1 base, with 13 bases between them. This CDR3 has 15 amino acids. The DNA for the CDR3 is TGTGCCAGTAGTAATGACCGCGCGGGGAACACTGAAGCTTTCTTT. It codes for CASSNDRAGNTEAFF.

The chain combines TRBV4-2 with TRBJ2-3; 8 bases are shared with TRBD2. The CDR3 has 19 residues. V was clipped by 4 bases and J by 3 bases; unmatched bases: 18. Germline V gene data show CDR1 as LGHNA and CDR2 as YNFKEQ. Written as DNA, the CDR3 is TGTGCCAGCAGCCCCCACGGGAGGGGCGGGACCGCATATACAGATACGCAGTATTTT. Translation: CASSPHGRGGTAYTDTQYF.

The J gene is TRBJ2-2, the V gene TRBV2; 8 bases agree with TRBD2. Germline values: CDR1 SNHLY, CDR2 FYNNEI. Unmatched junction bases numbered 13, after V lost 8 bases and J lost 8 bases. The CDR3 has 15 amino acids. The CDR3 coding sequence is TGTGCCAGCCACCTTGGGCGGGAGGCACCGGGGGAGCTGTTTTTT. It specifies CASHLGREAPGELFF. Using reference TRBV2 and TRBJ2-2 for the parts outside the CDR3, the full variable domain is EPEVTQTPSHQVTQMGQEVILRCVPISNHLYFYWYRQILGQKVEFLVSFYNNEISEKSEIFDDQFSVERPDGSNFTLKIRSTKLEDSAMYFCASHLGREAPGELFFGEGSRLTVL.

This chain connects TRBV4-1 to TRBJ1-2; 11 bases match TRBD1. V gave up 0 bases and J gave up 5 bases; unmatched junction bases: 8. CDR1 and CDR2 from the germline V gene are MGHRA and YSYEKL. CDR3 length: 17 residues. For the CDR3, the DNA is TGCGCCAGCAGCCAAGATATAGGACAGGGGGCAGGATATGGCTACACCTTC. It translates to CASSQDIGQGAGYGYTF.

This clone occurred once. J is TRBJ2-2 and V is TRBV19; 11 bases align to TRBD2. The CDR3 consists of 17 residues. Germline loops: CDR1 LNHDA, CDR2 SQIVND (reference sequence). The junction had 9 bases not matched to a gene; V was cut back by 9 bases and J by 0 bases. The CDR3 loop is CASRGASGRTNTGELFF. In DNA form, the CDR3 reads TGTGCCAGCAGGGGGGCTAGCGGGAGGACGAACACCGGGGAGCTGTTTTTT.

This clone was detected only a few times. This chain connects TRBV27 to TRBJ2-7, with a possible D match to TRBD1 (6 bases). Per the germline V gene, CDR1 is MNHEY and CDR2 is SMNVEV (reference sequence). This CDR3 region has 14 residues. The V gene lost 6 bases and the J gene lost 2 bases, with 14 bases spanning the gap. CDR3 bases: TGTGCCAGCAGCCCAGGGGATCAGACCTACGAGCAGTACTTC. Translation gives CASSPGDQTYEQYF.

This clone was seen more than once but under ten times. V is TRBV5-1 and J is TRBJ2-1; a weak D match, TRBD1 (6 bases). Trimming removed 0 bases at V and 8 bases at J, with 12 bases between. CDR1 is SGHRS and CDR2 is YFSETQ in the germline V gene. The CDR3 consists of 14 residues. CDR3 nucleotides: TGCGCCAGCAGCTTGGCAGGGGAATTTGATGAGCAGTTCTTC. It encodes CASSLAGEFDEQFF. Together with reference TRBV5-1 and TRBJ2-1, the CDR3 gives the full variable domain: KAGVTQTPRYLIKTRGQQVTLSCSPISGHRSVSWYQQTPGQGLQFLFEYFSETQRNKGNFPGRFSGRQFSNSRSEMNVSTLELGDSALYLCASSLAGEFDEQFFGPGTRLTVL.